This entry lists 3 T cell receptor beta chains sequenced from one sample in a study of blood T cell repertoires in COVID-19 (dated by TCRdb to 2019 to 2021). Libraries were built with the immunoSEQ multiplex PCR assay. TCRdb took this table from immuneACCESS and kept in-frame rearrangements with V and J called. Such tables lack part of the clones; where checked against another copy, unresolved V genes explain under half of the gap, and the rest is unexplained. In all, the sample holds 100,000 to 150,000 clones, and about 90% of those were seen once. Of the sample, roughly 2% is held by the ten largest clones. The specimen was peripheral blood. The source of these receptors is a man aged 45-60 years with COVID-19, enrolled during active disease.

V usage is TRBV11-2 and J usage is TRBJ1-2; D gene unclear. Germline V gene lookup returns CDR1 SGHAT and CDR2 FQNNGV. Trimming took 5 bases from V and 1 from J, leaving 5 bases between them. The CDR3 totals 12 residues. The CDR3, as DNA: TGTGCCAGCAGCCCAGATAACTATGGCTACACCTTC. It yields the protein CASSPDNYGYTF.

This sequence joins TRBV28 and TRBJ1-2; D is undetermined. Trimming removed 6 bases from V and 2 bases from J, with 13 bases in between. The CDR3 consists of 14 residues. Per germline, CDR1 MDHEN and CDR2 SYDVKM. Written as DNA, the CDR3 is TGTGCCAGCAGCTCACCTCTAACCAACTATGGCTACACCTTC. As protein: CASSSPLTNYGYTF.

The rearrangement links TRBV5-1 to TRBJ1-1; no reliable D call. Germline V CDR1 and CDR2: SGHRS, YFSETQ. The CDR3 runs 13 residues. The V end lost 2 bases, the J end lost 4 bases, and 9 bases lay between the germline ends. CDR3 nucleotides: TGCGCCAGCAGCTTTGGCAGCGGCACTGAAGCTTTCTTT. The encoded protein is CASSFGSGTEAFF.